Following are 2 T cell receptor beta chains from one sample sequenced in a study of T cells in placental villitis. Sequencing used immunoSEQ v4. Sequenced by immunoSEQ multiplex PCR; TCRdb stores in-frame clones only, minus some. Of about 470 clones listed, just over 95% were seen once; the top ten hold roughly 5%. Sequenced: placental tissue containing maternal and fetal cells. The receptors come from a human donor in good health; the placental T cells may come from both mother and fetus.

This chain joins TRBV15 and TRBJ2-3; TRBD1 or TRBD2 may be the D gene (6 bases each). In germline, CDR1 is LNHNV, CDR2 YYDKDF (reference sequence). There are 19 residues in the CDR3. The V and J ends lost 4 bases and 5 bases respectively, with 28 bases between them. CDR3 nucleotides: TGTGCCACCAGCACAAACTACCCCGGGGGCCCTCCCGGGAGAGATACGCAGTATTTT. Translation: CATSTNYPGGPPGRDTQYF.

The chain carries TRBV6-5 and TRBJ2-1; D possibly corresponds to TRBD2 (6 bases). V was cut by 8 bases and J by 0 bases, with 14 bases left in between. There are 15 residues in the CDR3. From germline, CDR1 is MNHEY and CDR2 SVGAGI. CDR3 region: CASGRAGSSYNEQFF. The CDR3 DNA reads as TGTGCCAGCGGGCGCGCGGGGAGCTCCTACAATGAGCAGTTCTTC.